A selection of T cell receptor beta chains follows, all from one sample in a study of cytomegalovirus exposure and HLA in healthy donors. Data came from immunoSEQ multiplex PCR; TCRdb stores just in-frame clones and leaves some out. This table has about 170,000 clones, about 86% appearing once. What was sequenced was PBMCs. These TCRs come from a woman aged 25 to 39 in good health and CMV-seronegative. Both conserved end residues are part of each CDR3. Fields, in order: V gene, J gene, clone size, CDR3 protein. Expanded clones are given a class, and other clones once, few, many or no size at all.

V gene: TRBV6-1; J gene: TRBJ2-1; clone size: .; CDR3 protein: CASRDGTPSYNEQFF
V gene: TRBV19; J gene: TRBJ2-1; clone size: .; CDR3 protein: CASSVSGGSYNEQFF
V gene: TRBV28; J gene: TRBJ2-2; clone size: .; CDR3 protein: CASLGLAAFNTGELFF
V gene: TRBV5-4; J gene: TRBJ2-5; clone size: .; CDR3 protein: CASSPSSTGGVQETQYF
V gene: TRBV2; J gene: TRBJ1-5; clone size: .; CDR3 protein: CASTWEGVQPQHF
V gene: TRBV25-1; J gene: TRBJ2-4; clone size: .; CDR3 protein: CASRETGTGIQYF
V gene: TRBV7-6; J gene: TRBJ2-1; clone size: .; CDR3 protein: CASSLADGGGHYEQFF
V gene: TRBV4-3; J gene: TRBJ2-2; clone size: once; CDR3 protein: CASSQDMGTTNTGELFF
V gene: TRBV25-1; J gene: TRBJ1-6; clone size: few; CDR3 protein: CASSDDRGGGSPLHF
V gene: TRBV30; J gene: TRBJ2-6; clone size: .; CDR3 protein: CAWSAGGTGANVLTF
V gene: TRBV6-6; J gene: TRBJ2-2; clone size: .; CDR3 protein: CASSWGLVENTGELFF
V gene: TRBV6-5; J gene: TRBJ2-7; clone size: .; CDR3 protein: CASSSSAGDSYEQYF
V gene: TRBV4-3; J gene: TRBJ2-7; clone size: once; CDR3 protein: CASSWKQGDEQYF
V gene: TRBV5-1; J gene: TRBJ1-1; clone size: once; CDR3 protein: CASSLDFMNTEAFF
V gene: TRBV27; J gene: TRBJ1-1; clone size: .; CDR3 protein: CASRASNLGQGGAEAFF
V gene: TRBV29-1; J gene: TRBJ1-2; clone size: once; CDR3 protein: CSVPRGNYGYTF
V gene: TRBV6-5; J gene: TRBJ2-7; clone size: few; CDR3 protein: CATTPRDRGHEQYF
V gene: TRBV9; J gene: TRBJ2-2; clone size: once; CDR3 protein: CASSVVSGEAGELFF
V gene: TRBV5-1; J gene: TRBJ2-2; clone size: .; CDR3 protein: CASSLRLAGGSDTGELFF
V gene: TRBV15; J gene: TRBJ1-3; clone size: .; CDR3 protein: CATSRAGDTGNTIYF